These T cell receptor beta chains were read from a single sample in a study of cytomegalovirus exposure and HLA in healthy donors. Assay used: immunoSEQ multiplex PCR; TCRdb lists only in-frame clones, some missing. In total, the table holds some 130,000 clones. The sequenced sample consisted of PBMCs. These receptors were obtained from a woman in her sixties in good health and CMV-seronegative. The CDR3 runs from the conserved cysteine through the conserved F or W. D genes are given only for firm matches.

CDR3 protein,CDR3 DNA,J gene,D gene,V gene
CASSLSRTGPYGYTF,TGTGCCAGCAGTTTATCCCGGACAGGACCCTATGGCTACACCTTC,TRBJ1-2,TRBD1,TRBV27
CASSYSLAGRAYEQYF,TGTGCCAGCAGTTACTCCCTAGCGGGTCGAGCCTACGAGCAGTACTTC,TRBJ2-7,TRBD2,TRBV6-5
CATSRGRQGWATDTQYF,TGTGCCACCAGCAGAGGACGACAGGGGTGGGCAACAGATACGCAGTATTTT,TRBJ2-3,TRBD1,TRBV15
CASSHTGEGATEAFF,TGTGCCAGCAGCCACACTGGAGAGGGGGCGACTGAAGCTTTCTTT,TRBJ1-1,TRBD1,TRBV5-6
CASSPLGQSYNSPLHF,TGTGCCAGCAGTCCACTTGGACAGTCCTATAATTCACCCCTCCACTTT,TRBJ1-6,NA,TRBV2
CASSPTSGSVYNEQFF,TGCGCCAGCAGCCCGACTAGCGGGAGTGTATACAATGAGCAGTTCTTC,TRBJ2-1,TRBD2,TRBV5-1
CASSIDPSGYEQYF,TGTGCCAGCAGTATTGACCCCTCAGGCTACGAGCAGTACTTC,TRBJ2-7,NA,TRBV6-1
CASSISGRGNTEAFF,TGTGCCAGTAGTATATCGGGCAGGGGGAACACTGAAGCTTTCTTT,TRBJ1-1,NA,TRBV19
CASQPTPNTGELFF,TGTGCCAGCCAACCGACACCGAACACCGGGGAGCTGTTTTTT,TRBJ2-2,NA,TRBV2
CASRPPGGLETQYF,TGTGCCAGCAGACCCCCCGGGGGGTTGGAGACCCAGTACTTC,TRBJ2-5,TRBD2,TRBV6-5